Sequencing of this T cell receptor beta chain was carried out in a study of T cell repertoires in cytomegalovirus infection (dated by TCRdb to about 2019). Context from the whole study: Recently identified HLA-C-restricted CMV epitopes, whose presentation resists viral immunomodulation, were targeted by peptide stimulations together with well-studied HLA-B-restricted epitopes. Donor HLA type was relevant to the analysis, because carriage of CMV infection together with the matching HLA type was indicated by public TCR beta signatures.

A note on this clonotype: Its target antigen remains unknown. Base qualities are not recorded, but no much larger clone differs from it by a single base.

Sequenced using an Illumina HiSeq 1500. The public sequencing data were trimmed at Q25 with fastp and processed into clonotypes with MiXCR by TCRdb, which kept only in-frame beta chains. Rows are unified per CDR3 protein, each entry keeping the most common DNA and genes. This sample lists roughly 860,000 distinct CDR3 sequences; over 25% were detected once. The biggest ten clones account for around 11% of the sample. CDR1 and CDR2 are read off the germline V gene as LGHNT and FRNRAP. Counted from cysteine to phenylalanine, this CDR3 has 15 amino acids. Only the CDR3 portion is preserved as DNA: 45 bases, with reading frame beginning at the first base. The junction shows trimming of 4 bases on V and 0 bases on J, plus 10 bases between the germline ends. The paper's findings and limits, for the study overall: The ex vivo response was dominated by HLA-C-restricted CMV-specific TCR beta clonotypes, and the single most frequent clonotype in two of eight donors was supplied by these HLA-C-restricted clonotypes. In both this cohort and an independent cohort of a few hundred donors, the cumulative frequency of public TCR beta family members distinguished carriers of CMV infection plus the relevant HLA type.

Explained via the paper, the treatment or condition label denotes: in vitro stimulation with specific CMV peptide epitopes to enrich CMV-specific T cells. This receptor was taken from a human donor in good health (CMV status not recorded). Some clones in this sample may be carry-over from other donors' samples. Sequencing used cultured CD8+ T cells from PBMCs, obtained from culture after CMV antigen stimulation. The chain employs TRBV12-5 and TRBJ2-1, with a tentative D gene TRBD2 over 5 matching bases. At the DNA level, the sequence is TGTGCTAGTGGTTACGAAGGGAGCTCCTACAATGAGCAGTTCTTC. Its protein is CASGYEGSSYNEQFF.